The 31 T cell receptor beta chains listed next were all sequenced from one sample in a study of response to subunit inactivated influenza vaccine. TCRdb reprocessed the RT-PCR reads via MiXCR and lists one record per CDR3 protein. Among approximately 500,000 distinct CDR3 sequences, about an eighth were seen once, and the ten largest hold around 13%. Material: PBMCs from blood, obtained 35 to 45 days after vaccination. These receptor sequences come from a man aged 45 to 65 who received an inactivated influenza vaccine.

V usage is TRBV5-1 and J usage is TRBJ2-2; 9 bases agree with TRBD2. The CDR3 covers 18 residues. Germline assignment: CDR1 SGHRS and CDR2 YFSETQ. The J segment lost 4 bases and the V segment lost 1 base, leaving 11 bases of the junction unmatched. The CDR3: CASSLTASSGAITGELFF. CDR3 sequence (DNA): TGCGCCAGCAGCTTGACCGCATCTAGCGGGGCGATCACCGGGGAGCTGTTTTTT.

The chain couples TRBV29-1 to TRBJ2-1; D may be TRBD1 or TRBD2 (7 bases each). The V and J ends lost 6 bases and 6 bases respectively, with 18 bases between them. The CDR3 is 14 amino acids. CDR1 is SQVTM and CDR2 is ANQGSEA in the germline V gene. The CDR3 DNA reads TGCAGCGTCCCCAGGGGGGAGGGGGGCAATGAGCAGTTCTTC. Translation: CSVPRGEGGNEQFF.

This clonotype has at least ten counts. The junction differs from germline at one of its ends, possibly a read error. The DNA of the CDR3 is TGTGCCAGCAGCTTAGGACAGGGGGCAACCGGGGAGCTGTTTTTT. This translates into CASSLGQGATGELFF. V gene TRBV12-3 or TRBV12-4 combines with J gene TRBJ2-2, with 11 bases identical to TRBD1. The CDR3 is 15 amino acids.

This chain joins TRBV5-6 and TRBJ2-3; 10 nucleotides line up with TRBD2. CDR3 size: 14 residues. Germline trimming cut 5 bases from V and 6 bases from J; bases unmatched to any gene: 6. The V gene's germline CDR1 is SGHDT and CDR2 YYEEEE. The CDR3 nucleotides read TGTGCCAGCAGACCTAGCGGGAGAGGGGATACGCAGTATTTT. Its translation is CASRPSGRGDTQYF.

This clonotype was counted at least ten times. This rearrangement joins TRBV29-1 to TRBJ2-4; TRBD1 aligns across 8 bases. Trimming cost V 7 bases and J 3 bases; bases outside gene matches: 5. There are 13 residues in the CDR3. Germline lookup yields CDR1 SQVTM and CDR2 ANQGSEA. The CDR3 DNA reads TGCAGCGCATCCGGGACAGGCAAAAACATTCAGTACTTC. Amino acid sequence: CSASGTGKNIQYF. Based on the CDR3 plus reference TRBV29-1 and TRBJ2-4, the full variable domain is SAVISQKPSRDICQRGTSLTIQCQVDSQVTMMFWYRQQPGQSLTLIATANQGSEATYESGFVIDKFPISRPNLTFSTLTVSNMSPEDSSIYLCSASGTGKNIQYFGAGTRLSVL.

The V gene is TRBV18, the J gene TRBJ2-1, with TRBD1 as a possible D gene (6 bases). The V end lost 5 bases, the J end lost 2 bases, and 19 bases lay between the germline ends. The CDR3 loop spans 17 amino acids. Germline V CDR1 and CDR2: KGHSH, LQKENI. The CDR3 reads CASSTRVTGLAYNEQFF. The DNA of the CDR3 is TGTGCCAGCTCAACGCGGGTTACAGGGTTGGCCTACAATGAGCAGTTCTTC.

V is TRBV28 and J is TRBJ1-1, with TRBD1 matching over 10 bases. CDR3 length equals 13 residues. The V gene's germline CDR1 is MDHEN and CDR2 SYDVKM. The ends lost 5 bases at V and 8 bases at J; junction bases unmatched: 5. CDR3: CASSPGGQGEAFF. In nucleotides, the CDR3 is TGTGCCAGCAGTCCTGGGGGACAGGGGGAAGCTTTCTTT.

The V and J genes are TRBV5-5 and TRBJ2-2; TRBD2 matches 8 bases. The CDR3 has 17 residues. Losses at the gene ends were 2 bases for V and 1 base for J; bases not matched to a gene: 7. Per germline, CDR1 SGHKS and CDR2 YYEKEE (reference sequence). The CDR3 DNA sequence: TGTGCCAGCAGCTTCGGGACTAGACCCCAGAACACCGGGGAGCTGTTTTTT. Encoded protein: CASSFGTRPQNTGELFF.

This clonotype occurred a few times. The chain's CDR3 is CASSYSGHHYSGANVLTF. The CDR3 nucleotides are TGTGCCAGCAGTTACTCGGGACACCACTACTCTGGGGCCAACGTCCTGACTTTC. This chain joins TRBV6-5 and TRBJ2-6; perhaps TRBD1 as D (6 bases). The CDR3 has 18 residues. Trimming removed 0 bases from V and 0 bases from J, with 12 bases in between. Germline CDR1 and CDR2: MNHEY and SVGAGI.

The gene calls are TRBV3-1 and TRBJ2-7; D is unclear. The CDR3 has 12 residues. Germline V gives CDR1 LGHDT, CDR2 YNNKEL (reference sequence). V lost 4 bases and J lost 5, with 9 bases in between. The CDR3 coding sequence is TGTGCCAGCAGCCGAGCCCCCCACGAGCAGTACTTC. Protein sequence: CASSRAPHEQYF.

The J gene is TRBJ2-2, the V gene TRBV7-3; 12 nucleotides align to TRBD2. There are 16 residues in the CDR3. Germline V gene lookup returns CDR1 SGHTA and CDR2 FQGTGA. With V trimmed by 0 bases and J by 7 bases, 3 bases remained unmatched. The CDR3 protein is CASSLTLAGGVGELFF. For the CDR3, the DNA is TGTGCCAGCAGCTTAACCCTAGCGGGAGGGGTCGGGGAGCTGTTTTTT.

This chain uses TRBV7-9 with TRBJ2-7; TRBD1 is a possible D gene (5 bases). CDR1 and CDR2 from the germline V gene are SEHNR and FQNEAQ (reference sequence). This CDR3 is built from 13 residues. Between the trimmed V and J ends, which lost 5 bases and 1 base, there was a span of 9 bases. Here the CDR3 DNA reads TGTGCCAGCAGCGTAAGGGGTTCCTACGAGCAGTACTTC. This translates into CASSVRGSYEQYF. The whole variable domain, filled in from reference TRBV7-9 and TRBJ2-7, reads DTGVSQNPRHKITKRGQNVTFRCDPISEHNRLYWYRQTLGQGPEFLTYFQNEAQLEKSRLLSDRFSAERPKGSFSTLEIQRTEQGDSAMYLCASSVRGSYEQYFGPGTRLTVT.

The V gene is TRBV20-1, the J gene TRBJ1-6; no reliable D call. Per the germline V gene, CDR1 is DFQATT and CDR2 is SNEGSKA (reference sequence). Trimming took off 3 bases at V and 0 bases at J, with 9 bases between the two ends. This CDR3 has 15 residues. The DNA of the CDR3 is TGCAGTGCTAGGATCCCTAGCTCCTATAATTCACCCCTCCACTTT. Encoded protein: CSARIPSSYNSPLHF.

The gene calls are TRBV12-3 or TRBV12-4 and TRBJ2-7; 8 positions match TRBD2. J lost 2 bases, V lost 6 bases, and 15 bases had no gene match. The CDR3 sequence is 17 residues long. The CDR3 region has the DNA TGTGCCAGCAGCCCTAATTTGGGGCGGGAGGAGCCCTACGAGCAGTACTTC. Residues: CASSPNLGREEPYEQYF.

The DNA of the CDR3 is TGTGCCAGCAGCACCGGACAGGCTAATGAAAAACTGTTTTTT. Translation gives CASSTGQANEKLFF. The genes are TRBV12-3 or TRBV12-4 and TRBJ1-4, with TRBD1 matching 7 bases. The trim removed 6 bases at V and 3 bases at J, leaving 4 bases unmatched. This CDR3 spans 14 amino acids.

This clonotype was recorded a few times. The chain joins TRBV7-9 to TRBJ2-1; D gene uncertain. This CDR3 region has 17 residues. The germline V and J ends were trimmed by 3 bases and 0 bases, with 15 bases remaining between them. Germline CDR1 SEHNR, CDR2 FQNEAQ (reference sequence). CDR3 protein: CASSFELGASSYNEQFF. The CDR3 nucleotides are TGTGCCAGCAGCTTCGAGCTCGGCGCCAGCTCCTACAATGAGCAGTTCTTC.

This clonotype turned up a few times. This chain links TRBV5-1 with TRBJ2-2, with a possible D match to TRBD2 (5 bases). This CDR3 spans 17 amino acids. Germline V lookup: CDR1 SGHRS, CDR2 YFSETQ. V lost 2 bases and J 1 base, leaving 15 bases between the germline ends. CDR3 loop: CASSFNGRELNTGELFF. CDR3 sequence (DNA): TGCGCCAGCAGCTTTAACGGACGGGAATTGAACACCGGGGAGCTGTTTTTT.

This clonotype was recorded at least ten times. The chain employs TRBV20-1 and TRBJ1-1; D call uncertain. Per the germline V gene, CDR1 is DFQATT and CDR2 is SNEGSKA (reference sequence). Deletions cut 5 bases from V and 0 bases from J, with 4 bases between. The CDR3 spans 11 residues. The CDR3 loop reads CSAPLNTEAFF. As DNA, the CDR3 is TGCAGTGCTCCCCTGAACACTGAAGCTTTCTTT.

This clonotype was observed many times. The chain links TRBV6-1 to TRBJ2-1, with TRBD2 matching over 12 bases. The V and J ends lost 5 bases and 4 bases, in that order; junction bases with no gene match: 6. Looked up from germline, CDR1 is MNHNS and CDR2 is SASEGT. CDR3 length: 16 residues. CDR3: CASSPILAGGYNEQFF. CDR3 bases: TGTGCCAGCAGTCCTATACTAGCGGGGGGATACAATGAGCAGTTCTTC.

The genes are TRBV19 and TRBJ2-1; TRBD1 matches at 12 bases. This CDR3 is built from 15 residues. From germline, CDR1 is LNHDA and CDR2 SQIVND (reference sequence). J lost 6 bases, V lost 5 bases, and 5 bases had no gene match. The CDR3 sequence is CASSWGQGASNEQFF. The CDR3 DNA reads TGTGCCAGTAGTTGGGGACAGGGGGCGAGCAATGAGCAGTTCTTC.

This clonotype was detected a few times. The chain links TRBV5-1 to TRBJ2-2; 7 bases are shared with TRBD2. Trimming at V came to 4 bases and at J to 4 bases, leaving 10 bases not matched to a gene. The CDR3 has 16 residues. Per germline, CDR1 SGHRS and CDR2 YFSETQ. The CDR3 region has the DNA TGCGCCAGCAGCCTAGTAGTGGCTAGCGGCACCGGGGAGCTGTTTTTT. Translated, it gives CASSLVVASGTGELFF. The variable domain in full, with the rest retrieved from reference TRBV5-1 and TRBJ2-2, is KAGVTQTPRYLIKTRGQQVTLSCSPISGHRSVSWYQQTPGQGLQFLFEYFSETQRNKGNFPGRFSGRQFSNSRSEMNVSTLELGDSALYLCASSLVVASGTGELFFGEGSRLTVL.

A few counts support this clonotype. The chain combines TRBV5-1 with TRBJ2-2; no reliable D call. Per germline, CDR1 SGHRS and CDR2 YFSETQ. The CDR3 loop spans 14 amino acids. The ends were cut back, 0 bases at V and 3 bases at J, with 6 bases in the middle. CDR3 loop: CASSLGRYTGELFF. The CDR3 DNA reads TGCGCCAGCAGCTTGGGACGCTACACCGGGGAGCTGTTTTTT. Drawing the rest from reference TRBV5-1 and TRBJ2-2, the complete variable domain is KAGVTQTPRYLIKTRGQQVTLSCSPISGHRSVSWYQQTPGQGLQFLFEYFSETQRNKGNFPGRFSGRQFSNSRSEMNVSTLELGDSALYLCASSLGRYTGELFFGEGSRLTVL.

The chain uses TRBV11-2 and TRBJ2-1; TRBD2 might be the D (6 bases). The V gene lost 1 base and the J gene lost 8 bases, with 12 bases spanning the gap. Germline values: CDR1 SGHAT, CDR2 FQNNGV. The length of the CDR3 is 14 residues. Here the CDR3 DNA reads TGTGCCAGCAGCTTAGGTCGGGGGACGGATGAGCAGTTCTTC. Amino acids: CASSLGRGTDEQFF.

In its sample, this clonotype was seen a few times. The chain employs TRBV12-3 or TRBV12-4 and TRBJ2-1; D may correspond to TRBD1 or TRBD2 (5 bases each). V was cut by 2 bases and J by 11 bases, with 16 bases left in between. The CDR3 consists of 14 residues. CDR3 bases: TGTGCCAGCAGTTTATCCGGGACCCCTAGAAAGCAGTTCTTC. Its translation is CASSLSGTPRKQFF.

This CDR3 is CSATSLAGVSYEQYF. CDR3 DNA sequence: TGCAGTGCCACCTCCCTAGCGGGAGTGTCCTACGAGCAGTACTTC. This chain links TRBV20-1 with TRBJ2-7, with TRBD2 matching over 10 bases. The CDR3 is made up of 15 amino acids. V was clipped by 6 bases and J by 1 base; unmatched bases: 9. Germline CDR1 is DFQATT and CDR2 is SNEGSKA (reference sequence).

This clonotype was seen a few times. J is TRBJ2-3 and V is TRBV7-2, with D possibly TRBD1 on 5 matching bases. The germline gives CDR1 SGHTA, CDR2 FQGNSA. Trimming left V 1 base short and J 1 base short, with 6 bases between. This CDR3 has 14 residues. CDR3 bases: TGTGCCAGCAGCTTAGTGGGGCGCACAGATACGCAGTATTTT. Translation gives CASSLVGRTDTQYF.

This clonotype was seen a few times. This sequence joins TRBV6-1 and TRBJ1-6; unclear D gene. Germline lookup yields CDR1 MNHNS and CDR2 SASEGT. The V gene lost 6 bases and the J gene lost 0 bases, with 21 bases spanning the gap. The CDR3 length is 19 residues. The chain's CDR3 is CASSQLVRSKRSYNSPLHF. The DNA of the CDR3 is TGTGCCAGCAGCCAGTTGGTCCGGAGCAAACGCTCCTATAATTCACCCCTCCACTTT.

This clonotype appeared a few times. This sequence joins TRBV6-5 and TRBJ2-5; 10 nucleotides align to TRBD1. This CDR3 spans 15 amino acids. V was pared by 0 bases and J by 3 bases, with 1 base of the junction left unmatched. CDR1 and CDR2 from the germline V gene are MNHEY and SVGAGI. CDR3 residues: CASSYSGTGEETQYF. The CDR3 DNA reads TGTGCCAGCAGTTACTCGGGGACAGGGGAAGAGACCCAGTACTTC.

The table lists this clonotype with many counts. CDR3 in DNA: TGCAGTGCTAGAGATCGACAGGGGTGGGGCACAGATACGCAGTATTTT. It codes for CSARDRQGWGTDTQYF. V is TRBV20-1 and J is TRBJ2-3, with TRBD1 matching over 8 bases. Germline trimming cut 0 bases from V and 1 base from J; bases unmatched to any gene: 6. Germline assignment: CDR1 DFQATT and CDR2 SNEGSKA (reference sequence). The CDR3 loop spans 16 amino acids.

Ten or more counts support this clonotype. This CDR3 is CASSPIAGGQADTQYF. CDR3 DNA: TGTGCCAGCAGCCCCATAGCGGGAGGACAAGCAGATACGCAGTATTTT. J is TRBJ2-3 and V is TRBV7-2; 10 bases align to TRBD2. The ends lost 5 bases at V and 4 bases at J; junction bases unmatched: 9. CDR1 and CDR2 from the germline V gene are SGHTA and FQGNSA. CDR3 size: 16 residues.

The CDR3 nucleotides are TGTGCCACCGCGGGACAGGGGCGAACCTCTGGAAACACCATATATTTT. Protein: CATAGQGRTSGNTIYF. The chain carries TRBV10-3 and TRBJ1-3, with 10 bases matching TRBD1. This CDR3 is 16 amino acids long. Germline values: CDR1 ENHRY, CDR2 SYGVKD. Germline trimming cut 10 bases from V and 0 bases from J; bases unmatched to any gene: 9.